This T cell receptor beta chain comes out of a study of blood T cell repertoires in COVID-19. Study background: Researchers got acute and convalescent COVID-19 samples from the United States, Italy and Spain. Sample material is recorded as cDNA or gDNA derived from T cells, B-cell-depleted T cells, or PBMCs.

TCRdb's copy holds only in-frame clones and misses some; the assay was immunoSEQ multiplex PCR. Among 180,000 or so clones, roughly 89% were seen once, and the ten largest hold 0.62%. The origin of this receptor is a man aged 50 to 60 with acute or convalescent COVID-19. Input material: peripheral blood.

CDR3 bases: TGTGCCAGCAGCTTAGATAGCGCCGTTACCGAGCAGTACTTC. Its protein is CASSLDSAVTEQYF. The chain links TRBV7-9 to TRBJ2-7; TRBD2 might be the D (5 bases). The CDR3 spans 14 residues. Per the germline V gene, CDR1 is SEHNR and CDR2 is FQNEAQ (reference sequence). With 1 base removed from V and 6 bases from J, the gap between germline ends came to 13 bases.